The 27 T cell receptor beta chains below all came from one sample that was sequenced in a study of vaccination effects on CD4 cells after COVID-19. Assay: immunoSEQ multiplex PCR; the TCRdb copy retains only in-frame clones and omits some. Of under 35,000 clones listed, more than 65% are singletons. Their antigen targets remain unknown. Expansion with viral peptide pools was applied to antigen-specific CD4+ T cells by the ViraFEST assay prior to sequencing. Isolation of CD4+ T cells took place after around 10 days of culture. Each person got two doses of an mRNA SARS-CoV-2 vaccine, BNT162b2 or mRNA-1273. The sequenced sample was CD4+ T cells from PBMCs cultured with HCoV-NL63 spike peptides, obtained after COVID-19 vaccination. These receptors came from a human donor who received a COVID-19 vaccine.

The V gene is TRBV2, the J gene TRBJ2-1; TRBD2 aligns across 10 bases. This CDR3 comprises 14 residues. Germline V gene data show CDR1 as SNHLY and CDR2 as FYNNEI. The ends lost 8 bases at V and 3 bases at J; junction bases unmatched: 4. The CDR3 DNA sequence: TGTGCCAGCGGGGGGACTAGCGTCTACAATGAGCAGTTCTTC. This translates into CASGGTSVYNEQFF.

A few counts support this clone. The chain links TRBV19 to TRBJ2-3; 9 nucleotides match TRBD2. The germline V gene has CDR1 LNHDA and CDR2 SQIVND (reference sequence). The CDR3 runs to 16 residues. V trimming: 6 bases; J trimming: 5 bases; junction bases outside the gene matches: 12. The CDR3 bases are TGTGCCAGTAGACCACATAGCGGGAGTGATTTAGATACGCAGTATTTT. This translates into CASRPHSGSDLDTQYF.

The chain links TRBV5-1 to TRBJ2-1, with TRBD1 matching over 8 bases. V shed 2 bases and J 6 bases; nucleotides not matched to a gene: 4. Germline CDR1 is SGHRS and CDR2 is YFSETQ. The CDR3 is made up of 14 amino acids. The CDR3 nucleotides read TGCGCCAGCAGCTTTGGTCAGGGGGCCAATGAGCAGTTCTTC. Protein: CASSFGQGANEQFF.

This clone has a single count. The V gene is TRBV19, the J gene TRBJ2-3, with no clear D. Germline values: CDR1 LNHDA, CDR2 SQIVND (reference sequence). Trimming cost V 3 bases and J 2 bases, with 6 bases left between them. The CDR3 is 13 amino acids. The CDR3 DNA is TGTGCCAGTAGTATGGGCGTCACAGATACGCAGTATTTT. It translates to CASSMGVTDTQYF.

In DNA, the CDR3 is TGCGCCAGCAGTGATGCCAGCGGGAGTACCACAGATACGCAGTATTTT. Its protein product is CASSDASGSTTDTQYF. The rearrangement joins TRBV10-1 to TRBJ2-3, with 8 bases that match TRBD2. This CDR3 has 16 residues. The ends lost 3 bases at V and 2 bases at J; junction bases unmatched: 7. Germline lookup yields CDR1 WNHNN and CDR2 SYGVQD (reference sequence).

The CDR3 DNA follows: TGTGCCAGCAGTGACATTGTGGATACGCAGTATTTT. Protein: CASSDIVDTQYF. The chain couples TRBV6-1 to TRBJ2-3, with D uncertain. The CDR3 contains 12 residues. Per the germline V gene, CDR1 is MNHNS and CDR2 is SASEGT. V was cut by 3 bases and J by 6 bases, with 7 bases left in between.

The chain joins TRBV19 to TRBJ1-2; D unclear. V was cut by 4 bases and J by 7 bases, with 13 bases left in between. CDR3 length equals 13 residues. The V gene's germline CDR1 is LNHDA and CDR2 SQIVND (reference sequence). CDR3 protein: CASSKLGLSGYTF. The CDR3 bases are TGTGCCAGTAGTAAGTTGGGTTTATCTGGCTACACCTTC.

This rearrangement joins TRBV4-1 to TRBJ1-2; tentative D call: TRBD1 (5 bases). The germline V gene has CDR1 MGHRA and CDR2 YSYEKL. The CDR3 length is 14 residues. The V end lost 3 bases, the J end lost 4 bases, and 12 bases lay between the germline ends. The CDR3 DNA reads TGCGCCAGCAGCCATCAGGGAAGGATCTATGGCTACACCTTC. It encodes CASSHQGRIYGYTF.

This clone appeared a few times. The chain combines TRBV19 with TRBJ1-1, with 9 nucleotides matching TRBD1. V lost 7 bases to trimming and J lost 3 bases; unmatched junction nucleotides: 3. Germline assignment: CDR1 LNHDA and CDR2 SQIVND (reference sequence). The CDR3 length is 13 residues. CDR3 nucleotide sequence: TGTGCCAGTAATCGGGACAGGGACACTGAAGCTTTCTTT. It encodes CASNRDRDTEAFF.

The chain uses TRBV19 and TRBJ1-3; D might be TRBD1 (5 bases). From germline, CDR1 is LNHDA and CDR2 SQIVND (reference sequence). The CDR3 is made up of 15 amino acids. Trimming took 6 bases from V and 3 from J, leaving 15 bases between them. The CDR3 DNA reads TGTGCCAGTAGGAGCGCCGGGACTGATGGAAACACCATATATTTT. This codes for CASRSAGTDGNTIYF.

The chain couples TRBV6-5 to TRBJ1-5, with D possibly TRBD1 on 5 matching bases. CDR3 length equals 14 residues. Germline CDR1 MNHEY, CDR2 SVGAGI. V lost 0 bases and J 2 bases, leaving 5 bases between the germline ends. CDR3 loop: CASSYSGGNQPQHF. The DNA of the CDR3 is TGTGCCAGCAGTTACTCGGGGGGCAATCAGCCCCAGCATTTT.

This chain connects TRBV5-5 to TRBJ2-1; TRBD1 matches at 7 bases. The CDR3 runs to 15 residues. Germline V gene lookup returns CDR1 SGHKS and CDR2 YYEKEE (reference sequence). J gave up 2 bases and V 2 bases, and 4 bases lay outside the gene matches. CDR3 protein: CASSFGQEPYNEQFF. CDR3 bases: TGTGCCAGCAGCTTCGGACAGGAACCCTACAATGAGCAGTTCTTC.

The chain joins TRBV25-1 to TRBJ1-1; no reliable D call. The V gene lost 6 bases and the J gene lost 1 base, with 9 bases spanning the gap. The CDR3 has 13 amino acids. Germline V gene data show CDR1 as MGHDK and CDR2 as SYGVNS. Here the CDR3 DNA reads TGTGCCAGCAGGGCCGTTCAGAACACTGAAGCTTTCTTT. This translates into CASRAVQNTEAFF.

This clone turned up a few times. The V gene is TRBV27, the J gene TRBJ1-5; D gene uncertain. The CDR3 sequence is 17 residues long. Trimming shortened V by 3 bases and J by 2 bases, and 17 bases separated the two germline ends. Germline CDR1 MNHEY, CDR2 SMNVEV (reference sequence). As DNA, the CDR3 is TGTGCCAGCAGTTTGTTCTGGAGTGATTGGGGCAATCAGCCCCAGCATTTT. Translating it yields CASSLFWSDWGNQPQHF.

The J gene is TRBJ1-2, the V gene TRBV18; a possible D gene is TRBD1 (6 bases). Germline-derived CDR1 and CDR2 are KGHSH and LQKENI. CDR3 length: 14 residues. V lost 9 bases and J lost 4, with 18 bases in between. The CDR3 region is CASSDSLESYGYTF. The CDR3 bases are TGTGCCAGTTCGGACAGCTTAGAATCCTATGGCTACACCTTC.

This clone was counted only a few times. The genes are TRBV7-6 and TRBJ1-2, with a possible D match to TRBD1 (5 bases). With 5 bases removed from V and 2 bases from J, the gap between germline ends came to 12 bases. CDR3 size: 14 residues. Germline V lookup: CDR1 SGHVS, CDR2 FNYEAQ. The CDR3 DNA follows: TGTGCCAGCAGCCCGACAGAGGAGAACTATGGCTACACCTTC. Protein: CASSPTEENYGYTF.

This clone was picked up one time. V and J are TRBV11-2 and TRBJ2-5; perhaps TRBD1 as D (6 bases). Trimming removed 0 bases at V and 9 bases at J, with 14 bases between. Looked up from germline, CDR1 is SGHAT and CDR2 is FQNNGV. The CDR3 spans 14 residues. Here the CDR3 reads CASSLDQGPGAQYF. The CDR3 bases are TGTGCCAGCAGCTTAGACCAGGGTCCAGGGGCCCAGTACTTC.

This clone turned up a few times. The V and J genes are TRBV29-1 and TRBJ2-7; D is possibly TRBD2 (7 bases). V was cut by 5 bases and J by 7 bases, with 15 bases left in between. The CDR3 is made up of 12 amino acids. Per the germline V gene, CDR1 is SQVTM and CDR2 is ANQGSEA. The CDR3 is CSVLSGGREQYF. CDR3 coding DNA: TGCAGCGTTCTATCCGGGGGGCGGGAGCAGTACTTC.

The chain combines TRBV27 with TRBJ2-7; TRBD2 might be the D (5 bases). With 3 bases removed from V and 1 base from J, the gap between germline ends came to 19 bases. The CDR3 runs 17 residues. Germline V gene data show CDR1 as MNHEY and CDR2 as SMNVEV (reference sequence). The CDR3 spells CASSFTSLGVSSYEQYF. As DNA, the CDR3 is TGTGCCAGCAGTTTCACGAGTCTGGGAGTCTCGTCCTACGAGCAGTACTTC.

The gene calls are TRBV19 and TRBJ2-1; D possibly corresponds to TRBD2 (6 bases). CDR3 length: 12 residues. CDR1 and CDR2 (germline): LNHDA, SQIVND (reference sequence). V lost 3 bases, J lost 8 bases, and 8 bases lay in between. The CDR3 reads CASSIGGYEQFF. As DNA, the CDR3 is TGTGCCAGTAGTATCGGGGGATATGAGCAGTTCTTC.

The genes are TRBV6-6 and TRBJ1-2; D is perhaps TRBD1 (5 bases). Germline V gene data show CDR1 as MNHNY and CDR2 as SVGAGI (reference sequence). V was shortened by 6 bases and J by 8 bases, with 22 bases between the two germline ends. CDR3 length: 15 amino acids. The DNA for the CDR3 is TGTGCCAGCAGCAAACCCGGGACCCACAACGACGGCTACACCTTC. Translated, it gives CASSKPGTHNDGYTF.

A single count supports this clone. This chain joins TRBV9 and TRBJ1-3; maybe TRBD1 (5 bases). This CDR3 spans 16 amino acids. V dropped 4 bases and J dropped 2 bases, with 16 bases sitting between them. Germline CDR1 and CDR2: SGDLS and YYNGEE. The CDR3 reads CASSPLGTVTGNTIYF. The CDR3 nucleotides are TGTGCCAGCAGCCCCCTCGGGACGGTGACTGGAAACACCATATATTTT.

In this sample, this clone turned up a few times. The gene calls are TRBV20-1 and TRBJ2-7; D is uncertain. This CDR3 has 11 residues. V lost 2 bases to trimming and J lost 7 bases, with 9 bases between them. Germline V gives CDR1 DFQATT, CDR2 SNEGSKA (reference sequence). The CDR3 loop is CSARILVEQYF. The CDR3 nucleotides read TGCAGTGCTAGAATACTCGTGGAGCAGTACTTC.

The rearrangement uses TRBV3-1 (or the pseudogene TRBV3-2) and TRBJ1-3, with 7 bases identical to TRBD1. J lost 0 bases, V lost 3 bases, and 2 bases had no gene match. The CDR3 covers 15 residues. Germline-derived CDR1 and CDR2 are LGHDT and YNNKEL (reference sequence). CDR3 in amino acids: CASSHTGVSGNTIYF. The CDR3 DNA sequence: TGTGCCAGCAGCCACACAGGGGTCTCTGGAAACACCATATATTTT.

This chain uses TRBV5-1 with TRBJ1-2; TRBD1 is a possible D gene (5 bases). Trimming left V 3 bases short and J 8 bases short, with 17 bases between. Germline CDR1 reads SGHRS; CDR2 reads YFSETQ. The length of the CDR3 is 14 residues. CDR3 nucleotides: TGCGCCAGCAGCTCAGGGCAAGTCTCGGGCGGCTACACCTTC. Amino acids: CASSSGQVSGGYTF.

This rearrangement joins TRBV6-4 to TRBJ2-3; 7 nucleotides align to TRBD2. From germline, CDR1 is MRHNA and CDR2 SNTAGT. With V trimmed by 7 bases and J by 9 bases, 28 bases remained unmatched. The CDR3 length is 19 residues. CDR3 sequence: CASKEEAGGSIHRYATQYF. The CDR3 DNA follows: TGTGCCAGCAAGGAGGAGGCCGGGGGGAGTATTCACAGATACGCCACGCAGTATTTT.

The table lists this clone with a few counts. This chain joins TRBV5-1 and TRBJ2-7; 9 nucleotides align to TRBD2. After removal of 4 bases from V and 6 bases from J, the junction contained 11 bases not matched to a gene. The CDR3 length is 15 residues. Germline-derived CDR1 and CDR2 are SGHRS and YFSETQ. The CDR3 sequence is CASSKGGTSLVEQYF. The CDR3 region has the DNA TGCGCCAGCAGCAAGGGGGGGACTAGCCTCGTCGAGCAGTACTTC.